The 3 T cell receptor beta chains listed next were all sequenced from one sample in a study of patients and donors after allogeneic stem cell transplantation (dated by TCRdb to the early 2020s). The library was obtained by RT-PCR. For sequencing, a NextSeq 550 was employed. Clones were called with MiXCR by TCRdb after fastp trimmed the public reads at Q25, and only in-frame beta chains were retained. Each CDR3 protein gets just one entry, which takes the most common genes and DNA from the rows behind it. The sample table holds approximately 200,000 distinct CDR3 sequences, of which roughly 38% were seen once. The top ten clones comprise around 10% of the sample. The sequenced sample consisted of blood, either unsorted or a sorted T cell fraction (not recorded which). All receptors derive from a human donor who was either an allogeneic HSCT recipient or a stem cell or donor lymphocyte infusion donor (not recorded which). It is not recorded whose cells these are; they may come from a transplant donor.

A word on this clonotype: The CDR3 ends on some other residue instead of the conserved phenylalanine or tryptophan, so this is likely a read error. The chain employs TRBV12-3 or TRBV12-4 and TRBJ1-2; D gene unclear. V lost 6 bases and J 4 bases, leaving 21 bases between the germline ends. The CDR3 is 16 amino acids. The CDR3 DNA sequence: TGTGCCAGCAGAAGACTCGGGAGGACGACGGCCTATGGCTACACCTGC. Translation gives CASRRLGRTTAYGYTC.

This clonotype was seen more than once but under ten times. V usage is TRBV29-1 and J usage is TRBJ2-5; D ambiguous. This CDR3 spans 15 amino acids. Per the germline V gene, CDR1 is SQVTM and CDR2 is ANQGSEA. Deletions cut 2 bases from V and 0 bases from J, with 13 bases between. The CDR3 is CSVEKSSIYQETQYF. CDR3 DNA: TGCAGCGTTGAAAAATCTTCAATCTACCAAGAGACCCAGTACTTC.

The V call is TRBV12-3 or TRBV12-4, the J call TRBJ2-2; 10 nucleotides agree with TRBD1. V was pared by 6 bases and J by 1 base, with 5 bases of the junction left unmatched. The CDR3 consists of 16 residues. Here the CDR3 reads CASSPRDRGNTGELFF. In nucleotides, the CDR3 is TGTGCCAGCAGCCCTAGGGACAGGGGGAACACCGGGGAGCTGTTTTTT.